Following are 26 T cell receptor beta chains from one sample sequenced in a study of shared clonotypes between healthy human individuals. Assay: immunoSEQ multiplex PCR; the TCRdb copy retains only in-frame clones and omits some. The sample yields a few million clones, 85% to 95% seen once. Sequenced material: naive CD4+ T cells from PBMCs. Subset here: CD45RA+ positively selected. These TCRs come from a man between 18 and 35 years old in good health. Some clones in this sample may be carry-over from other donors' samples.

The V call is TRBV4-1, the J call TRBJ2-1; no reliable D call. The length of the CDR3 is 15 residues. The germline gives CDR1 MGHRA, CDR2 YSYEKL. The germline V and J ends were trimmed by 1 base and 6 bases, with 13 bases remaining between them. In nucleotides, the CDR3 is TGCGCCAGCAGCCAAGTGGCGTCGGGTTTCAATGAGCAGTTCTTC. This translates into CASSQVASGFNEQFF.

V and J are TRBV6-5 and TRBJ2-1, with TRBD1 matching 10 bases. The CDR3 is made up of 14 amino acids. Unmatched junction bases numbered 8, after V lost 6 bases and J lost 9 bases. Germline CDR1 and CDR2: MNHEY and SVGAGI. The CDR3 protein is CASRYRQGALEQFF. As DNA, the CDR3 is TGTGCCAGCAGATACAGACAGGGGGCCCTTGAGCAGTTCTTC.

The CDR3: CASSLSPQGDWDYEQYF. CDR3 in DNA: TGTGCCAGCAGCCTATCTCCCCAGGGGGATTGGGATTACGAGCAGTACTTC. The chain links TRBV27 to TRBJ2-7; 7 bases align to TRBD1. Germline V gives CDR1 MNHEY, CDR2 SMNVEV (reference sequence). V shed 6 bases, J shed 4 bases, and the junction held 18 bases outside the gene matches. The CDR3 consists of 17 residues.

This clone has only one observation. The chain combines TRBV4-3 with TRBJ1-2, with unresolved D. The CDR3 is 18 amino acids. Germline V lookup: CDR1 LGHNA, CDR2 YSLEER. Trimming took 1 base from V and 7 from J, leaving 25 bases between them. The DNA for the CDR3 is TGCGCCAGCAGCCAAGTCGCCCCGACATCCTTAGGGCCCCTTGGCTACACCTTC. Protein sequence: CASSQVAPTSLGPLGYTF.

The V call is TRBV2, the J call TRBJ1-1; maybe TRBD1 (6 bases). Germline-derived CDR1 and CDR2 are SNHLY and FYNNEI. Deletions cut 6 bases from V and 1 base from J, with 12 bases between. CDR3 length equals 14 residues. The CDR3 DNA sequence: TGTGCCAGCAGCCAACAGGGTCCGAACACTGAAGCTTTCTTT. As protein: CASSQQGPNTEAFF.

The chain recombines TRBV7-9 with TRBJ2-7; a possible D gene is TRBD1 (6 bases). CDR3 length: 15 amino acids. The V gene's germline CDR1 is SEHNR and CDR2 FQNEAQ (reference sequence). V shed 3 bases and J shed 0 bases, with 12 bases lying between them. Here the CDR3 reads CASSFQGTSSYEQYF. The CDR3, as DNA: TGTGCCAGCAGCTTTCAGGGGACGAGCTCCTACGAGCAGTACTTC. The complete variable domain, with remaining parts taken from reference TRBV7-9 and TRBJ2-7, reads DTGVSQNPRHKITKRGQNVTFRCDPISEHNRLYWYRQTLGQGPEFLTYFQNEAQLEKSRLLSDRFSAERPKGSFSTLEIQRTEQGDSAMYLCASSFQGTSSYEQYFGPGTRLTVT.

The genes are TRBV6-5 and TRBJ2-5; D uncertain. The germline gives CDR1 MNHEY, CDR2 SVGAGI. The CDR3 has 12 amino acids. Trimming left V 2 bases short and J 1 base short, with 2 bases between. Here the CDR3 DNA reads TGTGCCAGCAGTTACGTCCAAGAGACCCAGTACTTC. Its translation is CASSYVQETQYF.

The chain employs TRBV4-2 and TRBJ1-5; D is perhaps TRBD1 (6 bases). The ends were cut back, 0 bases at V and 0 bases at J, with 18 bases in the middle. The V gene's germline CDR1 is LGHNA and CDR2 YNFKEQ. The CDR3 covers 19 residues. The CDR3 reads CASSQEGGGTFYSNQPQHF. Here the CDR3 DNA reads TGTGCCAGCAGCCAAGAAGGAGGGGGGACTTTCTATAGCAATCAGCCCCAGCATTTT.

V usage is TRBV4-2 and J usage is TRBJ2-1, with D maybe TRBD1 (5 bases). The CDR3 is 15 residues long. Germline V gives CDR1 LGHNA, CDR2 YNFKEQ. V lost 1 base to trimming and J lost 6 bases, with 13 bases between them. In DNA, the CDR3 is TGTGCCAGCAGCCAAGTTGGGCAGGGTAGCAATGAGCAGTTCTTC. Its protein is CASSQVGQGSNEQFF.

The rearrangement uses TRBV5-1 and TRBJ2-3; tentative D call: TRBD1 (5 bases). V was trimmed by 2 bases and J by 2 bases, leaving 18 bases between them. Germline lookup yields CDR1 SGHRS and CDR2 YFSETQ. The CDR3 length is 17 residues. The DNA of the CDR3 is TGCGCCAGCAGCTTTACAAAACAGGACGCGTACACAGATACGCAGTATTTT. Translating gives CASSFTKQDAYTDTQYF.

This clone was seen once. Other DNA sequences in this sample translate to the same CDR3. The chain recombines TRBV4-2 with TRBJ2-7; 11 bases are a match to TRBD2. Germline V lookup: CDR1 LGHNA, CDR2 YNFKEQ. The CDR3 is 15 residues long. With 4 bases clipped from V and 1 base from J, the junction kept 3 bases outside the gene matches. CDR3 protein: CASSRGTSGSYEQYF. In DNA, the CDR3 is TGTGCCAGCAGCCGAGGGACTAGCGGTTCCTACGAGCAGTACTTC.

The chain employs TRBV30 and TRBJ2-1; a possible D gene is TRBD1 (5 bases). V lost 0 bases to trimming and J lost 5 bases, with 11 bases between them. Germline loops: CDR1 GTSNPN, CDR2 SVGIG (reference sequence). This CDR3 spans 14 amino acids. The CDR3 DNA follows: TGTGCCTGGAGTGTATGGGGCACCGACAATGAGCAGTTCTTC. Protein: CAWSVWGTDNEQFF.

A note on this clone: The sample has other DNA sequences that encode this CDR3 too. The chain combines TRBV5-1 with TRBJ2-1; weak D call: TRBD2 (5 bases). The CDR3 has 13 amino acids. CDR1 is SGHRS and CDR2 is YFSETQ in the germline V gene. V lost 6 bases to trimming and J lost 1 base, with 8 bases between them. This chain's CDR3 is CASTGGSYNEQFF. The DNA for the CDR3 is TGCGCCAGCACCGGAGGATCCTACAATGAGCAGTTCTTC.

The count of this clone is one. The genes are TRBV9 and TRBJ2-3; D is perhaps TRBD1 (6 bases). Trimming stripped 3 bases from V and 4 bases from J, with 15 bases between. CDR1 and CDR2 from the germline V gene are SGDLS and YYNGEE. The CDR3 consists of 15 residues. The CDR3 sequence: CASSALGQEADTQYF. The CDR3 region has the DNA TGTGCCAGCAGCGCCCTGGGACAAGAAGCAGATACGCAGTATTTT.

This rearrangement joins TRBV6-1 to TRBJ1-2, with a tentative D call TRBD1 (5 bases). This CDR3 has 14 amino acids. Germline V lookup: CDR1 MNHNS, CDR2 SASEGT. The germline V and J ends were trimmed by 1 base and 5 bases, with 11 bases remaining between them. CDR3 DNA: TGTGCCAGCAGTGAAGGGCAGGGTGTGTATGGCTACACCTTC. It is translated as CASSEGQGVYGYTF.

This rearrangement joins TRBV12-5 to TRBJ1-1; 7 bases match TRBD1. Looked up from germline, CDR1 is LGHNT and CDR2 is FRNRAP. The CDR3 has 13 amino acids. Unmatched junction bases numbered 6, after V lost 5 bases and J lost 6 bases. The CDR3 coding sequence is TGTGCTAGTGGTCCCCAGGGGGGGGCTGAAGCTTTCTTT. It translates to CASGPQGGAEAFF.

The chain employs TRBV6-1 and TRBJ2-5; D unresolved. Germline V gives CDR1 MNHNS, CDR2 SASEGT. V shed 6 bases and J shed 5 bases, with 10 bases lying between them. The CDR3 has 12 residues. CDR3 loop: CASRWPAETQYF. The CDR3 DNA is TGTGCCAGCAGGTGGCCTGCGGAGACCCAGTACTTC.

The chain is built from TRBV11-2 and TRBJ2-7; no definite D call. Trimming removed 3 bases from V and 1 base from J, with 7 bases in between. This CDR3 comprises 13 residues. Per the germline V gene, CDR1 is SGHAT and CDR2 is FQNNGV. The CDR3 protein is CASSFSNSYEQYF. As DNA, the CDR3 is TGTGCCAGCAGCTTCAGTAATTCCTACGAGCAGTACTTC.

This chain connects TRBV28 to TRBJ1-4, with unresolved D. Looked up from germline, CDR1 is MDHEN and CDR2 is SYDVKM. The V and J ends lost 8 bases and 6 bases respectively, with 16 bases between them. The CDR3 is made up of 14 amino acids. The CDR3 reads CASCLPAFDEKLFF. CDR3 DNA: TGTGCCAGCTGCCTGCCGGCCTTCGATGAAAAACTGTTTTTT. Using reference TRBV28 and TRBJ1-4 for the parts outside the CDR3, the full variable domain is DVKVTQSSRYLVKRTGEKVFLECVQDMDHENMFWYRQDPGLGLRLIYFSYDVKMKEKGDIPEGYSVSREKKERFSLILESASTNQTSMYLCASCLPAFDEKLFFGSGTQLSVL.

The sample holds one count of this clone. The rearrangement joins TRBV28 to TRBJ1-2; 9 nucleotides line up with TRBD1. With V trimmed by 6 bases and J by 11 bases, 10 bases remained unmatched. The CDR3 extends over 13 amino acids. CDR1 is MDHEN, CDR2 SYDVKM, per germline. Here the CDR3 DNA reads TGTGCCAGCAGCTTCGGGACAGGGCTGGGGTACACCTTC. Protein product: CASSFGTGLGYTF.

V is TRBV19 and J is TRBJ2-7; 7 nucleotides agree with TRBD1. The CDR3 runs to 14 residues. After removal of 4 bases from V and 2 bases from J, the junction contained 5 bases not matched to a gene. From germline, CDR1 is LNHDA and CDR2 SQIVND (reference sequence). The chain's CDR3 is CASSSRQGTYEQYF. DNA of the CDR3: TGTGCCAGTAGTAGCCGACAGGGAACCTACGAGCAGTACTTC. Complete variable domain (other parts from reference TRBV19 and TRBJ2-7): DGGITQSPKYLFRKEGQNVTLSCEQNLNHDAMYWYRQDPGQGLRLIYYSQIVNDFQKGDIAEGYSVSREKKESFPLTVTSAQKNPTAFYLCASSSRQGTYEQYFGPGTRLTVT.

CDR3 bases: TGTGCCAGCTCACCTGACAGGGAAAACACCGGGGAGCTGTTTTTT. It specifies CASSPDRENTGELFF. The genes are TRBV18 and TRBJ2-2; TRBD1 agrees at 7 bases. Germline CDR1 KGHSH, CDR2 LQKENI. The CDR3 sequence is 15 residues long. Unmatched junction bases numbered 3, after V lost 3 bases and J lost 2 bases.

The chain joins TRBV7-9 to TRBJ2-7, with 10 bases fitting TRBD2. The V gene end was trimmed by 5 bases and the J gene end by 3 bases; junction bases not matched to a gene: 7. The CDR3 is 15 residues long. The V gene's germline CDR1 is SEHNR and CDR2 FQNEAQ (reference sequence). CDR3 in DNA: TGTGCCAGCAGCCCCCCGGGACTAGCGTTCTACGAGCAGTACTTC. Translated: CASSPPGLAFYEQYF.

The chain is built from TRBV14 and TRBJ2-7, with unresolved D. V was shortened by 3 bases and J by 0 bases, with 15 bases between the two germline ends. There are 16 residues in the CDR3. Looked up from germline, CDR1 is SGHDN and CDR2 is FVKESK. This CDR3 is CASSHLRRDGSYEQYF. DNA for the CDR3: TGTGCCAGCAGCCACCTTAGACGAGACGGCTCCTACGAGCAGTACTTC.

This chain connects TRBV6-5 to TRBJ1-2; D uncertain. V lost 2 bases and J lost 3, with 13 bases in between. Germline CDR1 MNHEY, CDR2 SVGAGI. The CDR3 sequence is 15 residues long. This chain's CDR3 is CASSYLRNTDYGYTF. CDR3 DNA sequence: TGTGCCAGCAGTTACCTGAGGAATACCGACTATGGCTACACCTTC.

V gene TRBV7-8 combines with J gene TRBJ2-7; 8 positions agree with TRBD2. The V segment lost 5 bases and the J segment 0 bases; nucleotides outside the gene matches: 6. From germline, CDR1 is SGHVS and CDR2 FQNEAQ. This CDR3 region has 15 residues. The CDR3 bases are TGTGCCAGCAGCCTGGAACTAGCGGCCTCCTACGAGCAGTACTTC. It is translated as CASSLELAASYEQYF.